The 19 T cell receptor beta chains in this list originate from one sample, sequenced in a study of cytotoxic CD8 clonotypes in ibrutinib-treated CLL. Produced via immunoSEQ multiplex PCR; TCRdb's table is partial and in-frame only. The table shows about 130,000 clones, with around 80% occurring only once. The specimen comprised PBMCs, sampled after 12 months of ibrutinib treatment. These receptors were collected from a human donor with chronic lymphocytic leukemia.

This clone was observed a handful of times. The rearrangement joins TRBV10-3 to TRBJ2-7; TRBD2 agrees at 7 bases. The CDR3 spans 13 residues. In germline, CDR1 is ENHRY, CDR2 SYGVKD. After removal of 7 bases from V and 2 bases from J, the junction contained 5 bases not matched to a gene. The CDR3 bases are TGTGCCATCATGTCTAGCGGAACCTACGAGCAGTACTTC. It specifies CAIMSSGTYEQYF.

This rearrangement joins TRBV2 to TRBJ2-2, with D possibly TRBD2 on 6 matching bases. The V gene's germline CDR1 is SNHLY and CDR2 FYNNEI. The CDR3 totals 14 residues. V lost 6 bases and J 6 bases, leaving 14 bases between the germline ends. The CDR3 DNA reads TGTGCCAGCAGGGAGCCACTAGCCGCCGGGGAGCTGTTTTTT. Its protein product is CASREPLAAGELFF.

The chain combines TRBV5-1 with TRBJ2-2; D is undetermined. There are 12 residues in the CDR3. V lost 7 bases to trimming and J lost 5 bases, with 9 bases between them. The germline gives CDR1 SGHRS, CDR2 YFSETQ. The CDR3 nucleotides are TGCGCCAGCGAAGTCGGGACCGGGGAGCTGTTTTTT. Amino acids: CASEVGTGELFF.

J is TRBJ1-4 and V is TRBV5-1; D is perhaps TRBD1 (6 bases). Germline lookup yields CDR1 SGHRS and CDR2 YFSETQ. The CDR3 loop spans 13 amino acids. V shed 2 bases and J shed 7 bases, with 9 bases lying between them. DNA of the CDR3: TGCGCCAGCAGCTTACAGGGTAGTGAAAAACTGTTTTTT. Protein sequence: CASSLQGSEKLFF.

This clone was observed a handful of times. This sequence joins TRBV6-4 and TRBJ2-2; D gene uncertain. Germline loops: CDR1 MRHNA, CDR2 SNTAGT. V dropped 5 bases and J dropped 7 bases, with 14 bases sitting between them. This CDR3 is 14 amino acids long. The CDR3 protein is CASSSTRQVGELFF. CDR3 nucleotides: TGTGCCAGCAGTTCCACGAGGCAGGTCGGGGAGCTGTTTTTT.

The chain combines TRBV11-3 with TRBJ2-7; D unclear. V was pared by 2 bases and J by 0 bases, with 5 bases between. This CDR3 contains 13 residues. Germline V lookup: CDR1 SGHNT, CDR2 YENEEA. CDR3 bases: TGTGCCAGCAGCTTACGGAGCTCCTACGAGCAGTACTTC. It specifies CASSLRSSYEQYF.

The rearrangement links TRBV7-6 to TRBJ1-5; D is perhaps TRBD1 (5 bases). This CDR3 comprises 16 residues. Germline loops: CDR1 SGHVS, CDR2 FNYEAQ. Trimming pared 5 bases from V and 0 bases from J, leaving 14 bases between. This CDR3 is CASSRGTAGSNQPQHF. CDR3 DNA sequence: TGTGCCAGCAGCCGAGGGACGGCTGGTAGCAATCAGCCCCAGCATTTT.

The rearrangement links TRBV11-2 to TRBJ2-2; D not certain. Germline V gene sequence: CDR1 SGHAT, CDR2 FQNNGV. V was pared by 5 bases and J by 6 bases, with 10 bases between. This CDR3 contains 13 residues. Here the CDR3 reads CASSPPQAGELFF. The DNA of the CDR3 is TGTGCCAGCAGCCCACCCCAAGCCGGGGAGCTGTTTTTT.

The V and J genes are TRBV5-1 and TRBJ2-7; D uncertain. With 1 base removed from V and 1 base from J, the gap between germline ends came to 9 bases. Germline V CDR1 and CDR2: SGHRS, YFSETQ. This CDR3 spans 14 amino acids. The CDR3 DNA reads as TGCGCCAGCAGCTTGACCGACCCATCCTACGAGCAGTACTTC. Residues: CASSLTDPSYEQYF.

This clone was detected many times. The chain carries TRBV7-9 and TRBJ1-5; D ambiguous. The germline CDR1 and CDR2 sequences are SEHNR and FQNEAQ (reference sequence). This CDR3 spans 17 amino acids. The V end lost 5 bases, the J end lost 2 bases, and 19 bases lay between the germline ends. The DNA for the CDR3 is TGTGCCAGCAGCGGCGGGCTTGGAGACGGTGGCAATCAGCCCCAGCATTTT. Translating it yields CASSGGLGDGGNQPQHF.

The chain combines TRBV6-1 with TRBJ2-7; the match to TRBD2 covers 7 bases. J was trimmed by 3 bases and V by 6 bases; bases with no gene match: 2. This CDR3 spans 12 amino acids. Per the germline V gene, CDR1 is MNHNS and CDR2 is SASEGT. The CDR3 reads CASRTSSYEQYF. CDR3 nucleotides: TGTGCCAGCAGGACTAGCAGCTACGAGCAGTACTTC.

V gene TRBV15 combines with J gene TRBJ2-7, with D unresolved. The CDR3 length is 14 residues. Germline V gene sequence: CDR1 LNHNV, CDR2 YYDKDF (reference sequence). V was clipped by 1 base and J by 3 bases, with 10 bases between them. In DNA form, the CDR3 reads TGTGCCACCAGCAGAGGCCTGGAGAGCTACGAGCAGTACTTC. This translates into CATSRGLESYEQYF.

This clone was observed a single time. The rearrangement uses TRBV10-3 and TRBJ1-4; no clear D gene. This CDR3 has 14 amino acids. Germline CDR1 reads ENHRY; CDR2 reads SYGVKD. Trimming left V 4 bases short and J 6 bases short, with 12 bases between. The chain's CDR3 is CAISGAGGYEKLFF. The CDR3 DNA follows: TGTGCCATCAGTGGGGCAGGTGGATATGAAAAACTGTTTTTT.

V and J are TRBV7-2 and TRBJ2-7, with D perhaps matching TRBD1 (5 bases). The germline gives CDR1 SGHTA, CDR2 FQGNSA. This CDR3 is 13 amino acids long. The V end lost 1 base, the J end lost 5 bases, and 9 bases lay between the germline ends. In DNA form, the CDR3 reads TGTGCCAGCAGCTTAGACAGGCTCAACGAGCAGTACTTC. It translates to CASSLDRLNEQYF.

The CDR3 sequence: CASSLSGRINYGYTF. CDR3 DNA: TGTGCCAGCAGCCTCTCCGGGAGGATAAACTATGGCTACACCTTC. The chain carries TRBV7-2 and TRBJ1-2; no clear D. This CDR3 has 15 amino acids. The V end was cut by 5 bases, the J end by 2 bases, with 15 bases between. CDR1 and CDR2 from the germline V gene are SGHTA and FQGNSA.

The chain carries TRBV7-2 and TRBJ1-2, with TRBD1 as a possible D gene (6 bases). This CDR3 is 16 amino acids long. With 4 bases removed from V and 4 bases from J, the gap between germline ends came to 19 bases. Germline V gives CDR1 SGHTA, CDR2 FQGNSA. The CDR3: CASSSGITGGAYGYTF. The CDR3, as DNA: TGTGCCAGCAGCTCAGGAATAACCGGGGGGGCCTATGGCTACACCTTC.

The gene calls are TRBV5-6 and TRBJ2-1, with TRBD2 matching 14 bases. Germline-derived CDR1 and CDR2 are SGHDT and YYEEEE. The CDR3 is 18 amino acids. Trimming cost V 3 bases and J 4 bases; bases outside gene matches: 9. As DNA, the CDR3 is TGTGCCAGCAGCTCAATTGGGACTAGCGGGAGCTTTTACAATGAGCAGTTCTTC. It translates to CASSSIGTSGSFYNEQFF.

The chain links TRBV28 to TRBJ1-5; D might be TRBD1 (6 bases). Per the germline V gene, CDR1 is MDHEN and CDR2 is SYDVKM. This CDR3 region has 15 residues. The V gene lost 1 base and the J gene lost 7 bases, with 14 bases spanning the gap. The CDR3 loop is CASSLSGAVVQPQHF. In DNA form, the CDR3 reads TGTGCCAGCAGTTTATCAGGGGCGGTGGTCCAGCCCCAGCATTTT.

This clone has only a few counts. The chain links TRBV21-1 to TRBJ1-5; the D call in the table, TRBD1, was not verified against the DNA. TRBV21-1 corresponds to a pseudogene. There are 15 residues in the CDR3. The CDR3 DNA sequence: TGTGCCAGCAGCAAAAACAAATATAGCAATCAGCCCCAGCATTTT. This translates into CASSKNKYSNQPQHF.